A single sample is the source of the 29 T cell receptor beta chains below, sequenced in a study of control samples from healthy donors and cancer patients. Sequenced by immunoSEQ multiplex PCR; TCRdb stores in-frame clones only, minus some. The sample lists approximately 90,000 clones; around 85% were seen once. Input material: blood. The receptors come from a man aged 25-45 years in good health.

This chain uses TRBV6-5 with TRBJ2-7; 8 bases match TRBD1. Germline V gene sequence: CDR1 MNHEY, CDR2 SVGAGI. The CDR3 covers 14 residues. Trimming at V came to 9 bases and at J to 4 bases, leaving 11 bases not matched to a gene. Here the CDR3 DNA reads TGTGCCAGAGTGTTCGCGCAGGGGGCTTACGAGCAGTACTTC. It is translated as CARVFAQGAYEQYF.

This clone has just one count. The V and J genes are TRBV20-1 and TRBJ2-5; D is unresolved. Germline CDR1 reads DFQATT; CDR2 reads SNEGSKA (reference sequence). The germline V and J ends were trimmed by 6 bases and 0 bases, with 5 bases remaining between them. The CDR3 covers 11 residues. The CDR3 is CSARNQETQYF. CDR3 bases: TGCAGTGCCAGGAACCAAGAGACCCAGTACTTC.

The chain joins TRBV28 to TRBJ2-3; D is uncertain. This CDR3 has 12 residues. Trimming removed 4 bases at V and 1 base at J, with 3 bases between. Germline V lookup: CDR1 MDHEN, CDR2 SYDVKM. This CDR3 reads CASSSRTDTQYF. The DNA for the CDR3 is TGTGCCAGCAGTTCCCGCACAGATACGCAGTATTTT.

The chain is built from TRBV30 and TRBJ1-1; the D gene is possibly TRBD1 (6 bases). Trimming stripped 3 bases from V and 6 bases from J, with 17 bases between. The length of the CDR3 is 14 residues. Germline V gene data show CDR1 as GTSNPN and CDR2 as SVGIG (reference sequence). The CDR3 DNA is TGTGCCTGGAGGGTTAAAAAGGGGGGGTCTGAAGCTTTCTTT. Amino acid sequence: CAWRVKKGGSEAFF.

This clone occurred a few times. This specimen includes other DNA sequences encoding the same CDR3. The rearrangement joins TRBV6-5 to TRBJ1-2, with 7 positions matching TRBD1. Trimming removed 6 bases from V and 4 bases from J; junction bases left unmatched: 8. CDR3 length: 14 amino acids. The germline V gene encodes CDR1 MNHEY and CDR2 SVGAGI. CDR3 loop: CASRKGTAPYGYTF. The CDR3 DNA is TGTGCCAGCAGGAAAGGGACAGCCCCCTATGGCTACACCTTC.

The gene calls are TRBV19 and TRBJ1-2; tentatively, D is TRBD1 (5 bases). The CDR3 contains 16 residues. CDR1 and CDR2 from the germline V gene are LNHDA and SQIVND (reference sequence). V was clipped by 0 bases and J by 5 bases, with 16 bases between them. The CDR3, as DNA: TGTGCCAGTAGTATAGACAGGGCGATGAAATCTTATGGCTACACCTTC. The encoded protein is CASSIDRAMKSYGYTF.

The V gene is TRBV7-2, the J gene TRBJ2-3, with D perhaps assigned TRBD1 or TRBD2 (5 bases each). Trimming took off 5 bases at V and 2 bases at J, with 11 bases between the two ends. The CDR3 spans 14 residues. Germline-derived CDR1 and CDR2 are SGHTA and FQGNSA. CDR3 in amino acids: CASSPGTTTDTQYF. In nucleotides, the CDR3 is TGTGCCAGCAGCCCAGGGACGACCACAGATACGCAGTATTTT. Variable domain in full (rest from reference TRBV7-2 and TRBJ2-3): GAGVSQSPSNKVTEKGKDVELRCDPISGHTALYWYRQSLGQGLEFLIYFQGNSAPDKSGLPSDRFSAERTGGSVSTLTIQRTQQEDSAVYLCASSPGTTTDTQYFGPGTRLTVL.

The rearrangement joins TRBV18 to TRBJ2-1, with TRBD2 identical over 8 bases. CDR1 and CDR2 from the germline V gene are KGHSH and LQKENI. There are 14 residues in the CDR3. Trimming removed 4 bases from V and 5 bases from J; junction bases left unmatched: 4. Written as DNA, the CDR3 is TGTGCCAGCTCACAAAGCGGGGGAGACAATGAGCAGTTCTTC. Amino acid sequence: CASSQSGGDNEQFF.

This chain links TRBV28 with TRBJ2-2; no firm D call. The CDR3 is 13 residues long. CDR1 is MDHEN and CDR2 is SYDVKM in the germline V gene. V was shortened by 5 bases and J by 5 bases, with 9 bases between the two germline ends. In DNA, the CDR3 is TGTGCCAGCAGTACTTCAGGAACCGGGGAGCTGTTTTTT. It yields the protein CASSTSGTGELFF.

The V and J genes are TRBV5-1 and TRBJ2-3; 7 nucleotides line up with TRBD2. CDR3 length equals 15 residues. J lost 1 base, V lost 3 bases, and 5 bases had no gene match. The V gene's germline CDR1 is SGHRS and CDR2 YFSETQ. The chain's CDR3 is CASSYSGEGTDTQYF. DNA of the CDR3: TGCGCCAGCAGCTACAGCGGGGAGGGCACAGATACGCAGTATTTT.

A word on this clone: Different DNA sequences within this sample yield the same CDR3. The chain has TRBV6-5 and TRBJ2-7; a possible D gene is TRBD1 (6 bases). The germline V gene has CDR1 MNHEY and CDR2 SVGAGI. The length of the CDR3 is 12 residues. V was trimmed by 6 bases and J by 4 bases, leaving 10 bases between them. The CDR3 DNA sequence: TGTGCCAGCAGCACCACAGGGTACGAGCAGTACTTC. Protein product: CASSTTGYEQYF.

This clone was found once. The chain uses TRBV5-1 and TRBJ1-1; D gene unclear. CDR3 length: 16 residues. Germline CDR1 SGHRS, CDR2 YFSETQ. Trimming removed 2 bases from V and 3 bases from J, with 17 bases in between. This chain's CDR3 is CASSFFTGGSHTEAFF. As DNA, the CDR3 is TGCGCCAGCAGCTTCTTTACCGGTGGAAGTCACACTGAAGCTTTCTTT.

V and J are TRBV7-3 and TRBJ2-5; 8 nucleotides align to TRBD2. This CDR3 comprises 14 residues. The V and J ends lost 5 bases and 4 bases, in that order; junction bases with no gene match: 6. Germline values: CDR1 SGHTA, CDR2 FQGTGA. The CDR3 protein is CASSPGGALETQYF. Written as DNA, the CDR3 is TGTGCCAGCAGCCCCGGGGGGGCATTAGAGACCCAGTACTTC.

The chain carries TRBV6-5 and TRBJ2-7; 11 nucleotides line up with TRBD1. The V and J ends lost 8 bases and 4 bases, in that order; junction bases with no gene match: 4. CDR1 MNHEY and CDR2 SVGAGI come from the germline V gene. There are 13 residues in the CDR3. CDR3 loop: CASGQGARYEQYF. Here the CDR3 DNA reads TGTGCCAGCGGACAGGGGGCGCGGTACGAGCAGTACTTC.

The chain links TRBV4-2 to TRBJ2-3; 8 nucleotides line up with TRBD2. Losses at the gene ends were 1 base for V and 4 bases for J; bases not matched to a gene: 13. CDR3 length equals 18 residues. Germline-derived CDR1 and CDR2 are LGHNA and YNFKEQ. CDR3 in amino acids: CASSQGVGGGMNPDTQYF. The CDR3 DNA sequence: TGTGCCAGCAGCCAAGGGGTTGGCGGGGGGATGAATCCAGATACGCAGTATTTT.

There are a few counts of this clone. The chain recombines TRBV5-1 with TRBJ1-1, with 8 bases matching TRBD1. CDR1 is SGHRS, CDR2 YFSETQ, per germline. With 4 bases clipped from V and 0 bases from J, the junction kept 11 bases outside the gene matches. This CDR3 is 17 amino acids long. Here the CDR3 DNA reads TGCGCCAGCAGCCCCGGGACAGGAGTCACCATGAACACTGAAGCTTTCTTT. Encoded protein: CASSPGTGVTMNTEAFF.

This sequence joins TRBV6-2 or TRBV6-3 and TRBJ1-2; D is ambiguous. The CDR3 is 11 residues long. The germline V gene has CDR1 MNHEY and CDR2 SVGEGT. Trimming shortened V by 6 bases and J by 4 bases, and 6 bases separated the two germline ends. This CDR3 is CASSTSYGYTF. In nucleotides, the CDR3 is TGTGCCAGCAGCACAAGCTATGGCTACACCTTC.

This clone was picked up one time. V and J are TRBV7-3 and TRBJ1-5; the D is unclear. The germline V and J ends were trimmed by 2 bases and 14 bases, with 7 bases remaining between them. The CDR3 runs to 10 residues. Germline values: CDR1 SGHTA, CDR2 FQGTGA. In DNA form, the CDR3 reads TGTGCCAGCAGCTTAGTAGGGAAGCATTTT. Amino acid sequence: CASSLVGKHF.

The chain employs TRBV7-8 and TRBJ2-7; 8 nucleotides line up with TRBD1. V lost 5 bases to trimming and J lost 1 base; unmatched junction nucleotides: 7. Germline lookup yields CDR1 SGHVS and CDR2 FQNEAQ. CDR3 length: 15 amino acids. The CDR3 DNA reads TGTGCCAGCAGCCTAGGACAGGGCCTTTCCTACGAGCAGTACTTC. Translation: CASSLGQGLSYEQYF.

The chain recombines TRBV30 with TRBJ1-2; the match to TRBD1 covers 11 bases. The junction had 1 base not matched to a gene; V was cut back by 7 bases and J by 6 bases. The CDR3 covers 11 residues. Germline CDR1 is GTSNPN and CDR2 is SVGIG (reference sequence). Here the CDR3 reads CASDRGHGYTF. As DNA, the CDR3 is TGTGCCTCGGACAGGGGGCATGGCTACACCTTC.

This clone was seen once. The CDR3 region is CASSLGPKEKLFF. The CDR3 DNA is TGCGCCAGCAGCTTGGGGCCGAAGGAAAAACTGTTTTTT. V usage is TRBV5-1 and J usage is TRBJ1-4; D unresolved. This CDR3 is built from 13 residues. Germline V gives CDR1 SGHRS, CDR2 YFSETQ. Trimming removed 0 bases at V and 8 bases at J, with 8 bases between.

The rearrangement joins TRBV28 to TRBJ1-4; TRBD1 might be the D (5 bases). The germline V gene encodes CDR1 MDHEN and CDR2 SYDVKM. The CDR3 is 14 amino acids. Deletions cut 7 bases from V and 7 bases from J, with 16 bases between. The CDR3, as DNA: TGTGCCAGCACCCAATCGGGGGGAGGTGAAAAACTGTTTTTT. Protein: CASTQSGGGEKLFF. Full variable domain (rest looked up from reference TRBV28 and TRBJ1-4): DVKVTQSSRYLVKRTGEKVFLECVQDMDHENMFWYRQDPGLGLRLIYFSYDVKMKEKGDIPEGYSVSREKKERFSLILESASTNQTSMYLCASTQSGGGEKLFFGSGTQLSVL.

This clone is categorized as medium-sized (0.01 to 0.1%). The genes are TRBV2 and TRBJ1-2; D perhaps matches TRBD1 (6 bases). CDR1 is SNHLY, CDR2 FYNNEI, per germline. V was trimmed by 7 bases and J by 6 bases, leaving 21 bases between them. CDR3 length: 15 amino acids. CDR3 nucleotide sequence: TGTGCCAGCACCCAAAGGGGGAACCCCAGGGATGGCTACACCTTC. Translating gives CASTQRGNPRDGYTF. Supplemented by reference TRBV2 and TRBJ1-2, the full variable domain reads EPEVTQTPSHQVTQMGQEVILRCVPISNHLYFYWYRQILGQKVEFLVSFYNNEISEKSEIFDDQFSVERPDGSNFTLKIRSTKLEDSAMYFCASTQRGNPRDGYTFGSGTRLTVV.

The V call is TRBV6-5, the J call TRBJ1-2; possibly TRBD1 for D (5 bases). With 5 bases removed from V and 5 bases from J, the gap between germline ends came to 12 bases. CDR1 is MNHEY and CDR2 is SVGAGI in the germline V gene. The CDR3 is 13 amino acids. The CDR3 DNA reads TGTGCCAGCAGTCCGGACAAGTATTATGGCTACACCTTC. This codes for CASSPDKYYGYTF.

In nucleotides, the CDR3 is TGTGCCAGCAGTTCGCGGGGGACCGGGGAGCTGTTTTTT. Amino acid sequence: CASSSRGTGELFF. The gene calls are TRBV6-5 and TRBJ2-2; 7 nucleotides agree with TRBD2. The CDR3 is 13 amino acids. Per germline, CDR1 MNHEY and CDR2 SVGAGI. V lost 4 bases to trimming and J lost 5 bases; unmatched junction nucleotides: 1.

This clone was seen repeatedly, ten times or more. This chain links TRBV10-3 with TRBJ1-5; TRBD1 aligns across 9 bases. CDR1 is ENHRY, CDR2 SYGVKD, per germline. The CDR3 extends over 13 amino acids. With V trimmed by 8 bases and J by 5 bases, 4 bases remained unmatched. The CDR3 nucleotides read TGTGCCATCGGACAGGGGCTTCATCAGCCCCAGCATTTT. It is translated as CAIGQGLHQPQHF.

The V and J genes are TRBV5-1 and TRBJ1-2; D is perhaps TRBD1 (5 bases). The CDR3 runs to 15 residues. Deletions cut 4 bases from V and 1 base from J, with 14 bases between. Germline V gene sequence: CDR1 SGHRS, CDR2 YFSETQ. CDR3: CASSPGGTYNYGYTF. The CDR3 DNA reads as TGCGCCAGCAGCCCCGGGGGGACCTATAACTATGGCTACACCTTC. The full variable domain, its missing parts supplied by reference TRBV5-1 and TRBJ1-2, is KAGVTQTPRYLIKTRGQQVTLSCSPISGHRSVSWYQQTPGQGLQFLFEYFSETQRNKGNFPGRFSGRQFSNSRSEMNVSTLELGDSALYLCASSPGGTYNYGYTFGSGTRLTVV.

The chain links TRBV5-6 to TRBJ2-7, with a weak D call TRBD1 (6 bases). The CDR3 loop spans 14 amino acids. Germline CDR1 reads SGHDT; CDR2 reads YYEEEE. Trimming pared 4 bases from V and 4 bases from J, leaving 15 bases between. The CDR3 DNA is TGTGCCAGCAGCATGCCGGACAGAACATACGAGCAGTACTTC. Protein sequence: CASSMPDRTYEQYF. The full variable domain, its missing parts supplied by reference TRBV5-6 and TRBJ2-7, is DAGVTQSPTHLIKTRGQQVTLRCSPKSGHDTVSWYQQALGQGPQFIFQYYEEEERQRGNFPDRFSGHQFPNYSSELNVNALLLGDSALYLCASSMPDRTYEQYFGPGTRLTVT.

This rearrangement joins TRBV27 to TRBJ2-1; D tentatively fits TRBD1 or TRBD2 (6 bases each). Trimming cost V 1 base and J 0 bases, with 10 bases left between them. The CDR3 spans 16 residues. From germline, CDR1 is MNHEY and CDR2 SMNVEV (reference sequence). As DNA, the CDR3 is TGTGCCAGCAGTTTATGGGGGGCGAGCTCCTACAATGAGCAGTTCTTC. Encoded protein: CASSLWGASSYNEQFF.